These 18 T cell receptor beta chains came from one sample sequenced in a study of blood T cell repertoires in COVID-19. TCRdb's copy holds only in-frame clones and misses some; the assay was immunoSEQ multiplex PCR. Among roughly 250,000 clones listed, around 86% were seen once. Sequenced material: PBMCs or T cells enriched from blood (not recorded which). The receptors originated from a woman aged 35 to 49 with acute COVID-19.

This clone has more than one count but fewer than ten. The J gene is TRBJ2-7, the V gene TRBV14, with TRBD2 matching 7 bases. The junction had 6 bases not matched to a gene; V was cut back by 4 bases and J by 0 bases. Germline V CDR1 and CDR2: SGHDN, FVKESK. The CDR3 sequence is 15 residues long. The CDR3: CASSRWGGSSYEQYF. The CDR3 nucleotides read TGTGCCAGCAGCCGGTGGGGGGGAAGCTCCTACGAGCAGTACTTC.

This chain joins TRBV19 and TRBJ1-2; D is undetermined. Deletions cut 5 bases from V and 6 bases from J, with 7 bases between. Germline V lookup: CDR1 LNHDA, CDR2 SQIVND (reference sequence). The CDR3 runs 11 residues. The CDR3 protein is CASSPGDGYTF. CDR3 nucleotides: TGTGCCAGTAGTCCCGGGGATGGCTACACCTTC. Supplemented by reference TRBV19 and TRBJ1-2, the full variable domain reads DGGITQSPKYLFRKEGQNVTLSCEQNLNHDAMYWYRQDPGQGLRLIYYSQIVNDFQKGDIAEGYSVSREKKESFPLTVTSAQKNPTAFYLCASSPGDGYTFGSGTRLTVV.

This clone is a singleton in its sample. CDR3 nucleotides: TGTGCCAGTAGTATGAGGGCAGTGACTTCAAACAATGAGCAGTTCTTC. The encoded protein is CASSMRAVTSNNEQFF. This chain uses TRBV19 with TRBJ2-1; perhaps TRBD2 as D (5 bases). V was trimmed by 3 bases and J by 5 bases, leaving 17 bases between them. Germline V gives CDR1 LNHDA, CDR2 SQIVND (reference sequence). The CDR3 spans 16 residues.

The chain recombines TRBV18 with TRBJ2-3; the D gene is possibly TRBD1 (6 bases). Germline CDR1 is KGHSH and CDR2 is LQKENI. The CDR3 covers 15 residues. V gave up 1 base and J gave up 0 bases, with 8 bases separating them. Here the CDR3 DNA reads TGTGCCAGCTCACCACAAGGACAGAGCACAGATACGCAGTATTTT. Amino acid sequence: CASSPQGQSTDTQYF.

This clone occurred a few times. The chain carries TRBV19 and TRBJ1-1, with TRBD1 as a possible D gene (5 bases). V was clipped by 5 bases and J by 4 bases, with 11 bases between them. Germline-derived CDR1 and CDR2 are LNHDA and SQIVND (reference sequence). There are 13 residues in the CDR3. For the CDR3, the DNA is TGTGCCAGTAGTTTCAGGGTTATCACTGAAGCTTTCTTT. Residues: CASSFRVITEAFF.

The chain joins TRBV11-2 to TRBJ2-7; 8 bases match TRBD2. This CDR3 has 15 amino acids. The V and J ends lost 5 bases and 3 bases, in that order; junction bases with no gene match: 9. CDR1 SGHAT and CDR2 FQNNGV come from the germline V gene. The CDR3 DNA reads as TGTGCCAGCAGCCCCTACAGCGGGAGTCTCTACGAGCAGTACTTC. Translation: CASSPYSGSLYEQYF. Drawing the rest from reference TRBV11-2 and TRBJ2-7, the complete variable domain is EAGVAQSPRYKIIEKRQSVAFWCNPISGHATLYWYQQILGQGPKLLIQFQNNGVVDDSQLPKDRFSAERLKGVDSTLKIQPAKLEDSAVYLCASSPYSGSLYEQYFGPGTRLTVT.

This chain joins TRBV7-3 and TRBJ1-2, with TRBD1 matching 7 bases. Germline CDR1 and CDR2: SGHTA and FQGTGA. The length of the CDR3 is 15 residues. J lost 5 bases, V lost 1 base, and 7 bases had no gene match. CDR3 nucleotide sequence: TGTGCCAGCAGCTTAAATATGGGGACAGTATATGGCTACACCTTC. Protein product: CASSLNMGTVYGYTF.

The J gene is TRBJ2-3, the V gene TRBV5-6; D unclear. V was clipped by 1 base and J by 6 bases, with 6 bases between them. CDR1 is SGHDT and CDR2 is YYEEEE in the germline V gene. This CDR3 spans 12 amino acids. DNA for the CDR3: TGTGCCAGCAGCTTGCTCAGGGATACGCAGTATTTT. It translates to CASSLLRDTQYF.

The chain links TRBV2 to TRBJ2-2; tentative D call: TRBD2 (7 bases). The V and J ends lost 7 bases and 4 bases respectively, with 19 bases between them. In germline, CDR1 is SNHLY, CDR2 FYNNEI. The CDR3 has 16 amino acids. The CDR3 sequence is CASNYLGGRVTGELFF. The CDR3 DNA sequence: TGTGCCAGCAATTATCTCGGGGGGCGGGTCACCGGGGAGCTGTTTTTT.

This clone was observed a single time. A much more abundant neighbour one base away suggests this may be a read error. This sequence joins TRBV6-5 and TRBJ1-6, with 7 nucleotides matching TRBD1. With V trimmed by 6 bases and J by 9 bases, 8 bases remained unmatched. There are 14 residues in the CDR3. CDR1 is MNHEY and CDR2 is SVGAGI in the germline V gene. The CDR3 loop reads CASREGAGLSPLHF. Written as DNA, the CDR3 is TGTGCCAGCAGGGAGGGGGCAGGGCTTTCACCCCTCCACTTT.

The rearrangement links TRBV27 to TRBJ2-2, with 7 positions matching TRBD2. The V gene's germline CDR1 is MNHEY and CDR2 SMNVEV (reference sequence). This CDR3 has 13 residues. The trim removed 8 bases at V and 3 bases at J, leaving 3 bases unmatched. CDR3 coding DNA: TGTGCCAGCGGACTAGGGTACACCGGGGAGCTGTTTTTT. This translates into CASGLGYTGELFF.

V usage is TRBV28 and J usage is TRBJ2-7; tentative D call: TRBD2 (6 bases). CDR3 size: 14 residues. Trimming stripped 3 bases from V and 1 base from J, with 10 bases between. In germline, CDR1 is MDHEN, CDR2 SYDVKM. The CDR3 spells CASSFPGSSYEQYF. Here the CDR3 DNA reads TGTGCCAGCAGTTTTCCCGGGAGTTCCTACGAGCAGTACTTC.

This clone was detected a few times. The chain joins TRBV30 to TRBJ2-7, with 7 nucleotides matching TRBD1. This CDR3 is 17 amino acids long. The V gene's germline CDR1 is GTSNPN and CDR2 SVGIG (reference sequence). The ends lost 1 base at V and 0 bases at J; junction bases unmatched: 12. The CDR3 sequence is CAWSAYRQGMSSYEQYF. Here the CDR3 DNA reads TGTGCCTGGAGTGCCTATAGACAGGGAATGAGCTCCTACGAGCAGTACTTC.

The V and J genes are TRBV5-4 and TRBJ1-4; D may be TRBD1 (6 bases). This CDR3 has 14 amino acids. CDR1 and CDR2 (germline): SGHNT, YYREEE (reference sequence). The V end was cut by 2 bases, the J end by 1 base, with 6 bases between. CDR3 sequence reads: CASSLGGTNEKLFF. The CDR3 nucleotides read TGTGCCAGCAGCTTAGGGGGAACTAATGAAAAACTGTTTTTT.

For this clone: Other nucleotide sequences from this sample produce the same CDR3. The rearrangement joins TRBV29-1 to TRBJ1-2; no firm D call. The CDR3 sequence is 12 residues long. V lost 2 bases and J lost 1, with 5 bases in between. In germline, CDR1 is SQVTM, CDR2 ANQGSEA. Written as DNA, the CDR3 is TGCAGCGTTGAAACAGATAACTATGGCTACACCTTC. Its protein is CSVETDNYGYTF.

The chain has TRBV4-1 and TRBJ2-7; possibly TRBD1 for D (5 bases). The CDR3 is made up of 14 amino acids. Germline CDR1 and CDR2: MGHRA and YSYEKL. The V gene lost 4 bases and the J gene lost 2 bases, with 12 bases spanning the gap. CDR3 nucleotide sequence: TGCGCCAGCAGCCCAATCGACAGAACCTACGAGCAGTACTTC. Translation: CASSPIDRTYEQYF.

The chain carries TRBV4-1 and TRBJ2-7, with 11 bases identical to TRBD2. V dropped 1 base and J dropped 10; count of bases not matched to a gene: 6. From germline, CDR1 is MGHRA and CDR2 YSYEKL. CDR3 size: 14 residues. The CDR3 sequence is CASSQVLAGGPQYF. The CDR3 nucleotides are TGCGCCAGCAGCCAAGTTCTAGCGGGAGGCCCTCAGTACTTC.

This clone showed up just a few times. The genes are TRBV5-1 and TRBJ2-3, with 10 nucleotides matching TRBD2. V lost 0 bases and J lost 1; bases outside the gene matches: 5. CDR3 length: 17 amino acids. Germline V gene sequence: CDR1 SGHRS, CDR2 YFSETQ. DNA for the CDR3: TGCGCCAGCAGCTTGGGTTCTAGCGGGAGTCGCACAGATACGCAGTATTTT. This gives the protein CASSLGSSGSRTDTQYF. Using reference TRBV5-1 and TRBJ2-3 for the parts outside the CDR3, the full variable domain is KAGVTQTPRYLIKTRGQQVTLSCSPISGHRSVSWYQQTPGQGLQFLFEYFSETQRNKGNFPGRFSGRQFSNSRSEMNVSTLELGDSALYLCASSLGSSGSRTDTQYFGPGTRLTVL.